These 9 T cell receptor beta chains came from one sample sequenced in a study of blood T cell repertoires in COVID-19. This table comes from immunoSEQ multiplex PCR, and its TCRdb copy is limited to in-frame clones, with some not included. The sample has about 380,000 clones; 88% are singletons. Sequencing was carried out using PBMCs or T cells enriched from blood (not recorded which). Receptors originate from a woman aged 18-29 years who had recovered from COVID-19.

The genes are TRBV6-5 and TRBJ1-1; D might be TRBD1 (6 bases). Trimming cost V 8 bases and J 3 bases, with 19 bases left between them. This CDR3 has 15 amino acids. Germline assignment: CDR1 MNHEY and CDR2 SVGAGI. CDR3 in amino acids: CASARGRGRHTEAFF. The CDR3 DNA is TGTGCCAGCGCCAGGGGTCGGGGACGGCACACTGAAGCTTTCTTT.

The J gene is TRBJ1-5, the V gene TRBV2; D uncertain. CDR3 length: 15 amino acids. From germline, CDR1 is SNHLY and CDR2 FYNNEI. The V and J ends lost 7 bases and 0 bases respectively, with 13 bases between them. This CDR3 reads CASNLGSYSNQPQHF. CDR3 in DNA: TGTGCCAGCAACCTTGGGAGTTATAGCAATCAGCCCCAGCATTTT. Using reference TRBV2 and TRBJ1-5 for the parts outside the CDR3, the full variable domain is EPEVTQTPSHQVTQMGQEVILRCVPISNHLYFYWYRQILGQKVEFLVSFYNNEISEKSEIFDDQFSVERPDGSNFTLKIRSTKLEDSAMYFCASNLGSYSNQPQHFGDGTRLSIL.

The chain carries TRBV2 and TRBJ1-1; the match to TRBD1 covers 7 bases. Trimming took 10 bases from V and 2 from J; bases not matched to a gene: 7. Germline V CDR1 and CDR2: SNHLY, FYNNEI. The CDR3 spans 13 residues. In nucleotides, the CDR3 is TGTGCCACCCAGGGACAGCCAAACACTGAAGCTTTCTTT. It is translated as CATQGQPNTEAFF.

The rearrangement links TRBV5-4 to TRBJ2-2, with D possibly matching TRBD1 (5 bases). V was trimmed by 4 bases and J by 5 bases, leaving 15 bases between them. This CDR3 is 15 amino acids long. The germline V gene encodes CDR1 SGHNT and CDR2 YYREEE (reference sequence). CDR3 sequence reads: CASSADSPKTGELFF. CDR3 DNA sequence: TGTGCCAGCAGCGCCGACAGCCCCAAGACCGGGGAGCTGTTTTTT.

CDR3 region: CASSRPGGTDTQYF. CDR3 in DNA: TGTGCCAGCAGCCGCCCGGGGGGCACAGATACGCAGTATTTT. The chain recombines TRBV3-1 (or the pseudogene TRBV3-2) with TRBJ2-3; perhaps TRBD2 as D (6 bases). Trimming stripped 4 bases from V and 1 base from J, with 9 bases between. The germline CDR1 and CDR2 sequences are LGHDT and YNNKEL (reference sequence). The CDR3 runs 14 residues.

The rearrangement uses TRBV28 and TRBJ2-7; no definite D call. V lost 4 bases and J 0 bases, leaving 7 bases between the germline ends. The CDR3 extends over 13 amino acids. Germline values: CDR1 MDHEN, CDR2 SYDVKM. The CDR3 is CASSWAYSYEQYF. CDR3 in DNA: TGTGCCAGCAGTTGGGCCTACTCCTACGAGCAGTACTTC.

The CDR3 DNA reads TGTGCCAGCAGTCTATCGGGACAGGGGGCAGATACGCAGTATTTT. It encodes CASSLSGQGADTQYF. The genes are TRBV6-5 and TRBJ2-3; 11 bases map to TRBD1. There are 15 residues in the CDR3. The germline CDR1 and CDR2 sequences are MNHEY and SVGAGI. Unmatched junction bases numbered 5, after V lost 5 bases and J lost 4 bases.

In nucleotides, the CDR3 is TGCGCCAGCAGCTTGGGGGAGAATCAGCCCCAGCATTTT. Its protein is CASSLGENQPQHF. This chain joins TRBV5-1 and TRBJ1-5; D is undetermined. Germline-derived CDR1 and CDR2 are SGHRS and YFSETQ. The length of the CDR3 is 13 residues. The germline V and J ends were trimmed by 0 bases and 4 bases, with 5 bases remaining between them.

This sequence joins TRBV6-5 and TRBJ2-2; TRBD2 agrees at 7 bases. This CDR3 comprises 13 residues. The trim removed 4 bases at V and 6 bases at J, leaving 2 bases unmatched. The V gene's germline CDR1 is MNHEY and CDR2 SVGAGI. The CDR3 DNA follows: TGTGCCAGCAGTTGGCGGGAGTCCGGGGAGCTGTTTTTT. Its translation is CASSWRESGELFF.